These 24 T cell receptor beta chains came from one sample sequenced in a study of blood T cell repertoires in COVID-19. Assay: immunoSEQ multiplex PCR; the TCRdb copy retains only in-frame clones and omits some. The sample lists approximately 470,000 clones, 87% occurring once. Specimen: PBMCs or T cells enriched from blood (not recorded which). The receptor set was obtained from a woman between 18 and 29 years old who had recovered from COVID-19.

This clone was counted only a few times. This chain connects TRBV5-4 to TRBJ1-1; unclear D gene. CDR3 length: 14 amino acids. Germline V gives CDR1 SGHNT, CDR2 YYREEE (reference sequence). V dropped 4 bases and J dropped 0 bases, with 10 bases sitting between them. The CDR3 spells CASSPSVVNTEAFF. For the CDR3, the DNA is TGTGCCAGCAGCCCGTCGGTCGTGAACACTGAAGCTTTCTTT.

The V and J genes are TRBV5-1 and TRBJ2-7, with TRBD1 identical over 8 bases. The junction had 13 bases not matched to a gene; V was cut back by 4 bases and J by 4 bases. The germline V gene has CDR1 SGHRS and CDR2 YFSETQ. The CDR3 covers 16 residues. CDR3 sequence: CASSPDAGQGYYEQYF. The CDR3 nucleotides are TGCGCCAGCAGCCCCGACGCCGGACAGGGCTATTACGAGCAGTACTTC.

The chain employs TRBV24-1 and TRBJ2-1; 11 bases match TRBD1. Unmatched junction bases numbered 2, after V lost 6 bases and J lost 8 bases. The CDR3 is 13 residues long. Germline-derived CDR1 and CDR2 are KGHDR and SFDVKD. In DNA form, the CDR3 reads TGTGCCACCAGTCGGACAGGGGGCGATGAGCAGTTCTTC. This codes for CATSRTGGDEQFF.

The V and J genes are TRBV5-6 and TRBJ1-3, with D unclear. Germline-derived CDR1 and CDR2 are SGHDT and YYEEEE. This CDR3 has 15 residues. V was shortened by 0 bases and J by 0 bases, with 7 bases between the two germline ends. CDR3 in amino acids: CASSLGSLSGNTIYF. The CDR3, as DNA: TGTGCCAGCAGCTTGGGTAGCCTCTCTGGAAACACCATATATTTT.

This clone was observed once. This sequence joins TRBV27 and TRBJ2-1; 9 nucleotides agree with TRBD1. The V gene end was trimmed by 6 bases and the J gene end by 9 bases; junction bases not matched to a gene: 9. CDR1 is MNHEY, CDR2 SMNVEV, per germline (reference sequence). This CDR3 region has 14 residues. As DNA, the CDR3 is TGTGCCAGCAGACCCGGACCGGGACAGGGTGAGCAGTTCTTC. It specifies CASRPGPGQGEQFF.

The chain carries TRBV20-1 and TRBJ1-2, with D possibly being TRBD1 (5 bases). CDR1 and CDR2 (germline): DFQATT, SNEGSKA (reference sequence). CDR3 length equals 11 residues. V was pared by 2 bases and J by 8 bases, with 9 bases between. Here the CDR3 DNA reads TGCAGTGCTAGACGGGGGGTAGGCTACACCTTC. Protein sequence: CSARRGVGYTF.

This clone was seen a handful of times. V gene TRBV5-1 combines with J gene TRBJ1-6, with TRBD1 matching 7 bases. J was trimmed by 8 bases and V by 3 bases; bases with no gene match: 23. Per germline, CDR1 SGHRS and CDR2 YFSETQ. The CDR3 is 20 residues long. CDR3 DNA sequence: TGCGCCAGCAGCTCGTCGATCCAATTTCAGGGGGTTGGACCGCATTCACCCCTCCACTTT. This codes for CASSSSIQFQGVGPHSPLHF.

This clone was counted a few times. V and J are TRBV12-3 or TRBV12-4 and TRBJ1-2; TRBD1 agrees at 9 bases. This CDR3 spans 13 amino acids. Unmatched junction bases numbered 11, after V lost 11 bases and J lost 7 bases. CDR3 coding DNA: TGTGCCTCCCGACCGGGACAGGGATCTGGCTACACCTTC. Residues: CASRPGQGSGYTF.

The chain couples TRBV4-2 to TRBJ2-2, with 7 bases identical to TRBD2. This CDR3 contains 16 residues. Germline V gene lookup returns CDR1 LGHNA and CDR2 YNFKEQ. V gave up 1 base and J gave up 1 base; unmatched junction bases: 3. The CDR3 DNA reads TGTGCCAGCAGCCAAGCCACGGGGGGGAACACCGGGGAGCTGTTTTTT. It encodes CASSQATGGNTGELFF.

The chain is built from TRBV3-1 (or the pseudogene TRBV3-2) and TRBJ1-4, with D unresolved. From germline, CDR1 is LGHDT and CDR2 YNNKEL (reference sequence). The germline V and J ends were trimmed by 0 bases and 4 bases, with 6 bases remaining between them. The CDR3 contains 14 residues. CDR3 residues: CASSQDRLNEKLFF. CDR3 coding DNA: TGTGCCAGCAGCCAAGACAGGCTTAATGAAAAACTGTTTTTT.

This clone was found once. The V call is TRBV19, the J call TRBJ1-2, with TRBD1 matching 11 bases. This CDR3 contains 15 residues. Germline loops: CDR1 LNHDA, CDR2 SQIVND (reference sequence). J was trimmed by 0 bases and V by 8 bases; bases with no gene match: 5. The CDR3 here is CASSDRGPANYGYTF. The CDR3 DNA reads TGTGCCAGTTCGGACAGGGGGCCCGCTAACTATGGCTACACCTTC.

Sample share makes this clone medium-sized (0.01 to 0.1%). The rearrangement links TRBV19 to TRBJ1-3; D may be TRBD1 (5 bases). The CDR3 extends over 15 amino acids. V was trimmed by 6 bases and J by 4 bases, leaving 16 bases between them. Germline loops: CDR1 LNHDA, CDR2 SQIVND (reference sequence). Here the CDR3 DNA reads TGTGCCAGTAGGATGGATCAGGACATCGGAAACACCATATATTTT. It encodes CASRMDQDIGNTIYF.

This sequence joins TRBV29-1 and TRBJ2-3; tentatively, D is TRBD2 (7 bases). The CDR3 has 15 residues. Germline V gene data show CDR1 as SQVTM and CDR2 as ANQGSEA. With 3 bases removed from V and 5 bases from J, the gap between germline ends came to 18 bases. The CDR3 DNA reads as TGCAGCGTTGATCAGGGGAGGGTTTTGGGAGATACGCAGTATTTT. Translation gives CSVDQGRVLGDTQYF.

The table lists this clone with a few counts. The CDR3 coding sequence is TGTGCCTGGACCCCAACGGGGGGGGGAACTGAAGCTTTCTTT. Amino acids: CAWTPTGGGTEAFF. The chain carries TRBV30 and TRBJ1-1, with D perhaps TRBD1 (5 bases). The germline V gene has CDR1 GTSNPN and CDR2 SVGIG (reference sequence). V was trimmed by 4 bases and J by 5 bases, leaving 17 bases between them. The CDR3 has 14 residues.

The J gene is TRBJ1-1, the V gene TRBV2; maybe TRBD1 (5 bases). Germline assignment: CDR1 SNHLY and CDR2 FYNNEI. V gave up 6 bases and J gave up 4 bases, with 15 bases separating them. This CDR3 spans 14 amino acids. The CDR3 coding sequence is TGTGCCAGCAGCCCCCTTTGGGGGGGCACTGAAGCTTTCTTT. It yields the protein CASSPLWGGTEAFF.

V is TRBV6-5 and J is TRBJ1-2; D ambiguous. Trimming shortened V by 6 bases and J by 6 bases, and 14 bases separated the two germline ends. CDR3 length: 13 residues. Germline V CDR1 and CDR2: MNHEY, SVGAGI. CDR3 protein: CASSPQVFDGYTF. CDR3 bases: TGTGCCAGCAGCCCCCAGGTATTTGATGGCTACACCTTC.

The chain employs TRBV10-3 and TRBJ2-7; no clear D gene. Germline V gene data show CDR1 as ENHRY and CDR2 as SYGVKD. This CDR3 has 12 residues. V gave up 8 bases and J gave up 3 bases, with 11 bases separating them. The CDR3 is CAIRESGYEQYF. CDR3 nucleotides: TGTGCCATCCGAGAGTCCGGCTACGAGCAGTACTTC.

This chain joins TRBV7-8 and TRBJ2-1; 7 bases align to TRBD2. The V gene end was trimmed by 11 bases and the J gene end by 6 bases; junction bases not matched to a gene: 13. CDR3 size: 14 residues. Germline assignment: CDR1 SGHVS and CDR2 FQNEAQ. CDR3 in amino acids: CASREGLTSNEQFF. The CDR3, as DNA: TGTGCCTCCAGGGAGGGGTTAACTAGCAATGAGCAGTTCTTC.

The chain combines TRBV7-3 with TRBJ2-3; D is ambiguous. With 2 bases removed from V and 0 bases from J, the gap between germline ends came to 3 bases. In germline, CDR1 is SGHTA, CDR2 FQGTGA. The CDR3 extends over 13 amino acids. CDR3 DNA sequence: TGTGCCAGCAGCTTACAGAGCACAGATACGCAGTATTTT. Translation gives CASSLQSTDTQYF. The complete variable domain, with remaining parts taken from reference TRBV7-3 and TRBJ2-3, reads GAGVSQTPSNKVTEKGKYVELRCDPISGHTALYWYRQSLGQGPEFLIYFQGTGAADDSGLPNDRFFAVRPEGSVSTLKIQRTERGDSAVYLCASSLQSTDTQYFGPGTRLTVL.

The chain has TRBV30 and TRBJ2-2; TRBD2 might be the D (5 bases). CDR3 length: 13 amino acids. V was pared by 5 bases and J by 3 bases, with 10 bases between. Germline V gene sequence: CDR1 GTSNPN, CDR2 SVGIG (reference sequence). The CDR3 DNA sequence: TGTGCCTGGTCCCGGGATGACACCGGGGAGCTGTTTTTT. This gives the protein CAWSRDDTGELFF.

The rearrangement uses TRBV12-3 or TRBV12-4 and TRBJ2-3; unclear D gene. CDR3 length equals 12 residues. V lost 2 bases and J lost 6, with 6 bases in between. CDR3 nucleotides: TGTGCCAGCAGTTTACTTGGCGATACGCAGTATTTT. Encoded protein: CASSLLGDTQYF.

The chain links TRBV2 to TRBJ1-2; 8 positions agree with TRBD1. Trimming took 9 bases from V and 7 from J; bases not matched to a gene: 16. This CDR3 is 15 amino acids long. Germline V gene lookup returns CDR1 SNHLY and CDR2 FYNNEI. For the CDR3, the DNA is TGTGCCAGTCTACCCCTCAGGGGGCCCAATGGTGGCTACACCTTC. It encodes CASLPLRGPNGGYTF.

This clone was observed once. The V and J genes are TRBV2 and TRBJ1-1, with D perhaps TRBD1 (5 bases). V was shortened by 3 bases and J by 5 bases, with 13 bases between the two germline ends. This CDR3 is built from 14 residues. Germline V gene sequence: CDR1 SNHLY, CDR2 FYNNEI. For the CDR3, the DNA is TGTGCCAGCAGTGAGCAGGGTAAGGAAACTGAAGCTTTCTTT. Translation gives CASSEQGKETEAFF.

A word on this clone: Other nucleotide sequences from this sample produce the same CDR3. This chain uses TRBV2 with TRBJ1-5, with D possibly matching TRBD1 (6 bases). V was shortened by 4 bases and J by 0 bases, with 16 bases between the two germline ends. CDR1 is SNHLY, CDR2 FYNNEI, per germline. The CDR3 consists of 17 residues. This CDR3 reads CASSGRTGLDSNQPQHF. DNA of the CDR3: TGTGCCAGCAGTGGCCGAACAGGGTTGGATAGCAATCAGCCCCAGCATTTT.